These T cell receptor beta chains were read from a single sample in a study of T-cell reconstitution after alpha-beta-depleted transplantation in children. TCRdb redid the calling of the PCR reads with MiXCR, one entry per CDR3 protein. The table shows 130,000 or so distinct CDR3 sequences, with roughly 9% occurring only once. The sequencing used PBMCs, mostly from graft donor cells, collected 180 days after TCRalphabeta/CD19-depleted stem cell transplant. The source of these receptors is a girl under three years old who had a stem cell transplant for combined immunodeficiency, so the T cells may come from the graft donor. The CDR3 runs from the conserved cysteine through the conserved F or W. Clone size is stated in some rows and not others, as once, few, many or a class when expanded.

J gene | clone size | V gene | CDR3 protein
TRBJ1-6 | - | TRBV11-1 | CASSLGHPFSPLHF
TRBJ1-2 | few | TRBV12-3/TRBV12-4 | CASSAGRNYGYTF
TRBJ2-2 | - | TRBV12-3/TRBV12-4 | CASTPAGGELFF
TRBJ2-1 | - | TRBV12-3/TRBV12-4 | CASTRVEGGFNEQFF
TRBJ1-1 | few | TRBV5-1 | CASRGQGQGTEAFF
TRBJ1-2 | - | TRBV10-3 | CAISLFHLDRESTF
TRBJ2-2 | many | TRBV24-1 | CATSDSLGLAGTGELFF
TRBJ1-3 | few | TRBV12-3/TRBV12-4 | CASSSLPGGGRNTIYF
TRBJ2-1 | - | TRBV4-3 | CASSQETGPGSGDNEQFF
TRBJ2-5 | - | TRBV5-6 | CASSLMEVGQQTQYF
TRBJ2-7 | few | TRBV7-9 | CASSLVRDPYEQYF
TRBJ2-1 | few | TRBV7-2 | CASSRAGGGYNEQFF
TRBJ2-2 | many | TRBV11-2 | CASSLDNYNTGELFF
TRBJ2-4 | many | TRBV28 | CASSHGFLAKNIQYF
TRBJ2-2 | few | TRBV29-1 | CSVRQFNTGELFF
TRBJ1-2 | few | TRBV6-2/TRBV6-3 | CASSTDRVANYGYTF
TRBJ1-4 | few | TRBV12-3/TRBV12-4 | CASSSQGVANEKLFF
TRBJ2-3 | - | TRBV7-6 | CASSPGRSSRADTQYF
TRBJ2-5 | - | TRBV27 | CASSSRQGRVETQYF
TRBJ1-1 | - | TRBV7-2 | CASSLLRTANTEAFF
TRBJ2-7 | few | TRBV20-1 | CSAKRVSGISFYEQYF
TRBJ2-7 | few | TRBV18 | CASSPLEGVAYEQYF
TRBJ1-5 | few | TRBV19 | CASSNRWNQPQHF
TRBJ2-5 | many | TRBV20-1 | CSAGSGAHQETQYF
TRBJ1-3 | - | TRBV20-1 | CSATALSGNTIYF
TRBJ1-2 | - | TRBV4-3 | CASSQAPGALLYGYTF
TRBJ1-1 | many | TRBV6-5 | CASSYWVDGNTEAFF
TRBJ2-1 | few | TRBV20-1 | CSARDRAPSSYNEQFF
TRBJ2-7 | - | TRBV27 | CASSFSTPGWEQYF
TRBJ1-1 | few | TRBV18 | CASSPPKWNTEAFF
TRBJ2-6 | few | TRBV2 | CASSVSRSTGANVLTF
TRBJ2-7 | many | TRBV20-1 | CSARGPTGGSYEQYF
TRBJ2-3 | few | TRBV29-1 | CSVGGLTDTQYF
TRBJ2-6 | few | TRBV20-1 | CSARDRRAGANVLTF
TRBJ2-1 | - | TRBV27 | CASKLAGYNEQFF
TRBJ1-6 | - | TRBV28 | CASVGTGHSNNSPLHF
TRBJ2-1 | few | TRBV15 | CATSRQLVSQAHNEQFF
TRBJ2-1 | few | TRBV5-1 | CASSFDTGNNEQFF
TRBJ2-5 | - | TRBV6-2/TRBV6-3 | CASSGPGTGGKTQYF
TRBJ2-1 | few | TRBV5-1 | CASSLRTRLPNEQFF
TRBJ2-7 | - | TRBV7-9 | CASSSTSGNSYEQYF
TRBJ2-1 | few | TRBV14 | CASSQGTGYTLLAQFF
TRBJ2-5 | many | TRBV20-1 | CSAWDRKETQYF
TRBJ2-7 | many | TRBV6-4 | CASSGGLAGGYEQYF
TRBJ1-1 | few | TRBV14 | CASSPARDTEAFF
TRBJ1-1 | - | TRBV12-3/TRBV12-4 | CASSAMNTEAFF
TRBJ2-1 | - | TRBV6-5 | CASSYRGGQHYNEQFF
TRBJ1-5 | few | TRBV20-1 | CSANSGHFNQPQHF
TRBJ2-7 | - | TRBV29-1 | CSVELSGQGYEQYF